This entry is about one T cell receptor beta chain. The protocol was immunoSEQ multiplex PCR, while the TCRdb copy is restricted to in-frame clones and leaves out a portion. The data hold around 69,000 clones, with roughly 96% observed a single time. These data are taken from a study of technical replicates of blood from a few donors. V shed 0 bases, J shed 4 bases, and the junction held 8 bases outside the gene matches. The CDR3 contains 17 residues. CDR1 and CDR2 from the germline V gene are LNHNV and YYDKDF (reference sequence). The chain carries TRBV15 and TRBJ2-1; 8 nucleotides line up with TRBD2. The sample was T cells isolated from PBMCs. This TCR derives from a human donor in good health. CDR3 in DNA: TGTGCCACCAGCAGAGAGGTCCGGGGGGGGCAATACAATGAGCAGTTCTTC. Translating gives CATSREVRGGQYNEQFF. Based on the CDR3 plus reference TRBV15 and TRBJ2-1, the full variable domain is DAMVIQNPRYQVTQFGKPVTLSCSQTLNHNVMYWYQQKSSQAPKLLFHYYDKDFNNEADTPDNFQSRRPNTSFCFLDIRSPGLGDTAMYLCATSREVRGGQYNEQFFGPGTRLTVL.